The clone carrying this T cell receptor (beta chain) was recorded once. Produced via immunoSEQ multiplex PCR; TCRdb's table is partial and in-frame only. This repertoire shows 510,000 or so clones, 70% to 90% found once; its top ten account for roughly 13%. Stated treatment: 15 to 20 received Ad26.COV2.S at low or high dose, single or two shots; about 5 received placebo; per-sample allocation not given. The investigators took samples on day 63 after the first vaccine or placebo injection. The data stem from a study of Ad26.COV2.S vaccination and SARS-CoV-2 variants. Germline CDR1 reads SEHNR; CDR2 reads FQNEAQ (reference sequence). The CDR3 totals 14 residues. Trimming removed 5 bases from V and 0 bases from J, with 8 bases in between.

J is TRBJ2-1 and V is TRBV7-9; D unresolved. Material: peripheral blood, obtained in a trial of Ad26.COV2.S vaccine versus placebo. This sequence originates from a person between 18 and 65 years old who received the Ad26.COV2.S COVID-19 vaccine or a placebo. The CDR3 spells CASSPKSSYNEQFF. In DNA form, the CDR3 reads TGTGCCAGCAGCCCAAAGAGCTCCTACAATGAGCAGTTCTTC.